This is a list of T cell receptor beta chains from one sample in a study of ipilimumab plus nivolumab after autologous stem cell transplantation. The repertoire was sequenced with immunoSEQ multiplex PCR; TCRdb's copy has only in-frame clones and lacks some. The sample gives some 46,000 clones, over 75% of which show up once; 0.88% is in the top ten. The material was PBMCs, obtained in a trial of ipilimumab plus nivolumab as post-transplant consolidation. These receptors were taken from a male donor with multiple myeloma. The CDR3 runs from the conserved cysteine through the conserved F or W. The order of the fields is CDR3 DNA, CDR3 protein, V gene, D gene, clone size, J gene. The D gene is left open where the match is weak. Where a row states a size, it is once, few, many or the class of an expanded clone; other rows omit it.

TGTGCCAGCAGTTTTATAGGGACAGATTTCTCGGCTTTCTTT | CASSFIGTDFSAFF | TRBV6-5 | TRBD1 | . | TRBJ1-1
TGTGCCAGCAGCGTAGAGGCGGCTAGCGGGGAGCAGTACTTC | CASSVEAASGEQYF | TRBV9 | TRBD2 | . | TRBJ2-5
TGTGCCAGCAGTGGGACAGGTGAGCATCAGCCCCAGCATTTT | CASSGTGEHQPQHF | TRBV2 | TRBD1 | few | TRBJ1-5
TGTGCCAGTAGTTTCTGGACTAGCGGGAGGGAGCAGTTCTTC | CASSFWTSGREQFF | TRBV19 | TRBD2 | . | TRBJ2-1
TGTGCCAGTAGTAGTAGCGGGGTTGCCGGGGAGCTGTTTTTT | CASSSSGVAGELFF | TRBV19 | TRBD2 | . | TRBJ2-2
TGTGCCAGCAGTCCCTCCGGGCACTATGGCTACACCTTC | CASSPSGHYGYTF | TRBV28 | . | . | TRBJ1-2
TGTGCCAGTGCAGACAGGGCGAACACCGGGGAGCTGTTTTTT | CASADRANTGELFF | TRBV19 | TRBD1 | . | TRBJ2-2
TGTGCCAGCAGCCAATATACAGGCGTCTATGGCTACACCTTC | CASSQYTGVYGYTF | TRBV14 | . | . | TRBJ1-2
TGTGCCAGCAGACTTGGACAGGGAAACTATGGCTACACCTTC | CASRLGQGNYGYTF | TRBV28 | TRBD1 | . | TRBJ1-2
TGTGCCAGTAGCGCAATACGGGACAGCCTGACGAATGAAAAACTGTTTTTT | CASSAIRDSLTNEKLFF | TRBV19 | TRBD1 | . | TRBJ1-4
TGTGCCAGCTCACCACAGCAAACTAATGAAAAACTGTTTTTT | CASSPQQTNEKLFF | TRBV18 | . | once | TRBJ1-4
TGTGCCAGCAGCTTGAATCGGCGGGGGGAGCAGTACTTC | CASSLNRRGEQYF | TRBV7-2 | TRBD2 | . | TRBJ2-7
TGTGCCAGCAGTGAATTGGGACCGAGCTCTGGAAACACCATATATTTT | CASSELGPSSGNTIYF | TRBV6-1 | . | . | TRBJ1-3